The 24 T cell receptor beta chains below all came from one sample that was sequenced in a study of regulatory T cells in long-lasting Graves disease. Construction of the TCR beta libraries employed iRepertoire HTBI primers in conjunction with Arm-PCR of CDR3 regions. TCRdb reprocessed the multiplex PCR reads via MiXCR and lists one record per CDR3 protein. The sample lists 450,000 to 500,000 distinct CDR3 sequences; 15% to 20% were seen once. The time point is: newly diagnosed GD, antithyroid drugs for less than 3 months. With RNA extracted from PBMCs as input, the TCR library was made. In addition, the sample was reused for a study of T cells in Graves' hyperthyroidism and ophthalmopathy.

This specimen was peripheral blood mononuclear cells (PBMCs), taken at new diagnosis, from a patient treated with antithyroid drugs. The origin of the receptors is a man aged 35 to 55 with Graves disease.

This clonotype was seen repeatedly, ten times or more. The chain couples TRBV6-2 or TRBV6-3 to TRBJ2-3; 11 bases are a match to TRBD2. J lost 5 bases, V lost 0 bases, and 4 bases had no gene match. The germline V gene encodes CDR1 MNHEY and CDR2 SVGEGT. This CDR3 is 16 amino acids long. CDR3 loop: CASSYSASGRIDTQYF. CDR3 nucleotides: TGTGCCAGCAGTTACTCGGCTAGCGGGAGGATAGATACGCAGTATTTT.

The chain employs TRBV6-1 and TRBJ2-3; D may be TRBD1 (6 bases). V was shortened by 7 bases and J by 1 base, with 12 bases between the two germline ends. The germline V gene encodes CDR1 MNHNS and CDR2 SASEGT. The CDR3 loop spans 14 amino acids. The CDR3 here is CASTGQSGTDTQYF. CDR3 DNA: TGTGCCAGCACCGGACAGTCTGGCACAGATACGCAGTATTTT.

This clonotype appeared many times. The J gene is TRBJ2-7, the V gene TRBV12-3 or TRBV12-4; D tentatively reads TRBD1 or TRBD2 (5 bases each). V dropped 3 bases and J dropped 0 bases, with 15 bases sitting between them. This CDR3 has 16 residues. For the CDR3, the DNA is TGTGCCAGCAGTTTTAGCTGGGACCGAAGCTCCTACGAGCAGTACTTC. It specifies CASSFSWDRSSYEQYF.

This clonotype was seen repeatedly, ten times or more. The J gene is TRBJ1-1, the V gene TRBV11-2; 9 positions match TRBD1. This CDR3 comprises 13 residues. CDR1 SGHAT and CDR2 FQNNGV come from the germline V gene. J lost 4 bases, V lost 6 bases, and 3 bases had no gene match. CDR3: CASSSQGATEAFF. CDR3 DNA: TGTGCCAGCAGTTCACAGGGGGCCACTGAAGCTTTCTTT.

This clonotype came up many times. The chain uses TRBV2 and TRBJ2-7, with 8 bases identical to TRBD1. Unmatched junction bases numbered 8, after V lost 11 bases and J lost 5 bases. Germline V gene lookup returns CDR1 SNHLY and CDR2 FYNNEI. CDR3 size: 12 residues. The chain's CDR3 is CAGGQASNEQYF. In DNA form, the CDR3 reads TGTGCCGGGGGACAGGCATCCAACGAGCAGTACTTC. The full variable domain, its missing parts supplied by reference TRBV2 and TRBJ2-7, is EPEVTQTPSHQVTQMGQEVILRCVPISNHLYFYWYRQILGQKVEFLVSFYNNEISEKSEIFDDQFSVERPDGSNFTLKIRSTKLEDSAMYFCAGGQASNEQYFGPGTRLTVT.

This clonotype was recorded a few times. This chain connects TRBV19 to TRBJ1-2; D call uncertain. V shed 3 bases and J shed 4 bases, with 6 bases lying between them. CDR1 and CDR2 (germline): LNHDA, SQIVND (reference sequence). The CDR3 is 12 residues long. CDR3 amino acids: CASSMVSYGYTF. The CDR3 coding sequence is TGTGCCAGTAGTATGGTCAGCTATGGCTACACCTTC.

The chain employs TRBV5-1 and TRBJ2-2, with 7 bases lining up with TRBD2. Unmatched junction bases numbered 5, after V lost 1 base and J lost 2 bases. The CDR3 has 16 residues. The germline CDR1 and CDR2 sequences are SGHRS and YFSETQ. This chain's CDR3 is CASSLPRGDNTGELFF. In DNA, the CDR3 is TGCGCCAGCAGCTTGCCCCGGGGGGATAACACCGGGGAGCTGTTTTTT.

The CDR3 is CASSIDRGTRETQYF. In DNA, the CDR3 is TGTGCCAGTAGTATAGATCGCGGGACTCGGGAGACCCAGTACTTC. The chain uses TRBV19 and TRBJ2-5, with D possibly TRBD2 on 6 matching bases. The CDR3 is 15 residues long. Germline V CDR1 and CDR2: LNHDA, SQIVND (reference sequence). Trimming took 0 bases from V and 5 from J, leaving 13 bases between them.

In this sample, this clonotype turned up many times. The chain employs TRBV7-9 and TRBJ1-4; TRBD1 is a possible D gene (5 bases). Trimming left V 11 bases short and J 0 bases short, with 10 bases between. This CDR3 region has 13 residues. Germline V gives CDR1 SEHNR, CDR2 FQNEAQ (reference sequence). DNA of the CDR3: TGTGCCGAGGGGTCTTCAACTAATGAAAAACTGTTTTTT. It is translated as CAEGSSTNEKLFF. Combining the CDR3 with reference TRBV7-9 and TRBJ1-4 gives the whole variable domain DTGVSQNPRHKITKRGQNVTFRCDPISEHNRLYWYRQTLGQGPEFLTYFQNEAQLEKSRLLSDRFSAERPKGSFSTLEIQRTEQGDSAMYLCAEGSSTNEKLFFGSGTQLSVL.

This clonotype was picked up many times. The V and J genes are TRBV28 and TRBJ2-1; 9 nucleotides line up with TRBD1. The V segment lost 3 bases and the J segment 4 bases; nucleotides outside the gene matches: 10. Germline V gene lookup returns CDR1 MDHEN and CDR2 SYDVKM. This CDR3 has 17 amino acids. The CDR3 DNA reads TGTGCCAGCAGTTTGACGGGACAGGGAATCCCTTACAATGAGCAGTTCTTC. Its protein product is CASSLTGQGIPYNEQFF.

This clonotype appeared a few times. This chain uses TRBV6-1 with TRBJ2-3; 8 bases align to TRBD1. V lost 6 bases, J lost 5 bases, and 4 bases stayed unmatched. The CDR3 sequence is 13 residues long. Germline V gene sequence: CDR1 MNHNS, CDR2 SASEGT. The CDR3 spells CASSQDREDTQYF. CDR3 coding DNA: TGTGCCAGCAGCCAGGACAGGGAAGATACGCAGTATTTT.

This clonotype was found many times. The chain joins TRBV18 to TRBJ1-5; D is perhaps TRBD1 (6 bases). Germline CDR1 is KGHSH and CDR2 is LQKENI. The V and J ends lost 8 bases and 3 bases respectively, with 14 bases between them. The CDR3 has 14 amino acids. The CDR3 DNA reads TGTGCCAGCAGTCCCCGGACAGTCAATCAGCCCCAGCATTTT. Translated: CASSPRTVNQPQHF. The full variable domain, completed using reference TRBV18 and TRBJ1-5, is NAGVMQNPRHLVRRRGQEARLRCSPMKGHSHVYWYRQLPEEGLKFMVYLQKENIIDESGMPKERFSAEFPKEGPSILRIQQVVRGDSAAYFCASSPRTVNQPQHFGDGTRLSIL.

This chain joins TRBV20-1 and TRBJ2-1, with TRBD2 matching over 7 bases. The CDR3 loop spans 15 amino acids. Germline V CDR1 and CDR2: DFQATT, SNEGSKA (reference sequence). After removal of 3 bases from V and 6 bases from J, the junction contained 11 bases not matched to a gene. The CDR3 here is CSASFGLAVSNEQFF. The CDR3 bases are TGCAGTGCTAGTTTCGGTCTAGCGGTAAGCAATGAGCAGTTCTTC.

Comment on this clonotype: A far bigger clonotype differs at one base, so this is likely a read error. This chain joins TRBV11-2 and TRBJ2-5, with D hard to call. CDR1 is SGHAT and CDR2 is FQNNGV in the germline V gene. The CDR3 length is 15 residues. Deletions cut 10 bases from V and 11 bases from J, with 29 bases between. CDR3 in amino acids: CATTVRGNSYNEQYF. DNA for the CDR3: TGTGCCACCACTGTTCGAGGTAACTCCTACAATGAGCAGTACTTC.

As for this clonotype: This may stem from a read error, because a much larger clone lies one nucleotide away. The chain couples TRBV13 to TRBJ1-2; TRBD1 aligns across 7 bases. Germline CDR1 is PRHDT and CDR2 is FYEKMQ (reference sequence). The CDR3 contains 16 residues. The CDR3 loop is CASSFPTARGADGDTF. The CDR3 nucleotides read TGTGCCAGCAGCTTTCCAACGGCCAGGGGGGCGGATGGCGACACCTTC.

DNA of the CDR3: TGCAGTGCTCGACGAGCGGGATCCTACAATGAGCAGTTCTTC. As protein: CSARRAGSYNEQFF. This chain joins TRBV20-1 and TRBJ2-1; 7 bases match TRBD2. Germline trimming cut 5 bases from V and 1 base from J; bases unmatched to any gene: 5. The CDR3 runs 14 residues. Germline V gives CDR1 DFQATT, CDR2 SNEGSKA (reference sequence).

At least ten counts were recorded for this clonotype. CDR3: CASSLVGDNYGYTF. For the CDR3, the DNA is TGCGCCAGCAGCTTGGTTGGGGACAACTATGGCTACACCTTC. The genes are TRBV5-1 and TRBJ1-2; weak D call: TRBD1 (5 bases). This CDR3 has 14 amino acids. V gave up 0 bases and J gave up 2 bases, with 8 bases separating them. CDR1 SGHRS and CDR2 YFSETQ come from the germline V gene.

Ten or more counts support this clonotype. V and J are TRBV12-3 or TRBV12-4 and TRBJ2-3; the match to TRBD2 covers 10 bases. This CDR3 has 17 amino acids. V lost 5 bases and J lost 3; bases outside the gene matches: 11. The DNA of the CDR3 is TGTGCCAGCAGTGATCTGGCTAGCGGGAGTATAACAGATACGCAGTATTTT. It encodes CASSDLASGSITDTQYF.

This clonotype was recorded at least ten times. The chain has TRBV5-1 and TRBJ2-1, with 9 bases fitting TRBD1. With 4 bases clipped from V and 4 bases from J, the junction kept 12 bases outside the gene matches. The CDR3 is 17 residues long. The germline gives CDR1 SGHRS, CDR2 YFSETQ. This CDR3 reads CASSPPTGTGIYNEQFF. For the CDR3, the DNA is TGCGCCAGCAGCCCTCCCACCGGGACAGGGATATACAATGAGCAGTTCTTC.

This chain links TRBV2 with TRBJ1-1; possibly TRBD1 for D (5 bases). V shed 1 base and J shed 10 bases, with 16 bases lying between them. This CDR3 contains 14 residues. Germline V gene data show CDR1 as SNHLY and CDR2 as FYNNEI. DNA of the CDR3: TGTGCCAGCAGTGAAGGGACAACAACCCGTAGAGCTTTCTTT. This translates into CASSEGTTTRRAFF.

This chain uses TRBV5-6 with TRBJ1-6; TRBD1 might be the D (6 bases). The CDR3 is made up of 14 amino acids. The V and J ends lost 0 bases and 8 bases respectively, with 9 bases between them. Germline CDR1 and CDR2: SGHDT and YYEEEE. CDR3 DNA: TGTGCCAGCAGCTTGGACAGGGCGGATTCACCCCTCCACTTT. The encoded protein is CASSLDRADSPLHF.

The CDR3 reads CASRRAGTGGITGELFF. The CDR3 nucleotides read TGTGCCAGCAGGAGGGCCGGGACAGGGGGAATCACCGGGGAGCTGTTTTTT. This rearrangement joins TRBV6-1 to TRBJ2-2, with 11 bases aligning to TRBD1. V lost 6 bases to trimming and J lost 4 bases; unmatched junction nucleotides: 10. The CDR3 is 17 residues long. Germline lookup yields CDR1 MNHNS and CDR2 SASEGT.

The chain joins TRBV7-9 to TRBJ1-5; D may be TRBD1 (5 bases). V lost 3 bases and J 9 bases, leaving 21 bases between the germline ends. Germline V gene lookup returns CDR1 SEHNR and CDR2 FQNEAQ (reference sequence). This CDR3 is 16 amino acids long. The CDR3 DNA is TGTGCCAGCAGCTTGGTCTCCGGGGCAGCGTTGACGCCCCAGCATTTT. Translated: CASSLVSGAALTPQHF.

The V and J genes are TRBV6-1 and TRBJ1-5, with D uncertain. The V and J ends lost 8 bases and 2 bases respectively, with 4 bases between them. This CDR3 comprises 11 residues. Germline assignment: CDR1 MNHNS and CDR2 SASEGT. In DNA, the CDR3 is TGTGCCAGCGGGGGCAATCAGCCCCAGCATTTT. Encoded protein: CASGGNQPQHF.